The subject of this entry is one TCR beta chain. No antigen is known for it. This specimen comes from a study of cytomegalovirus exposure and HLA in healthy donors. The PCR contained 60 Vbeta and 13 Jbeta primers. The method was immunoSEQ multiplex PCR; TCRdb's version includes in-frame clones alone and lacks a portion of them. The sample yields some 160,000 clones, 72% seen once. Study results and limitations: Analysis performed later found more than 15,000 TCR beta sequences associated with HLA alleles at 0.05 false discovery rate. The study assumed roughly uniform donor sequencing depth for presence/absence analyses. A missense variant in DCLRE1C was later tied to TCR beta V- and J-gene trimming. There were several of the most significant clusters that appeared linked to common viral pathogens in a later analysis.

CDR1 is SGHDN, CDR2 FVKESK, per germline. V lost 4 bases to trimming and J lost 2 bases; unmatched junction nucleotides: 6. The CDR3 has 15 residues. The chain combines TRBV14 with TRBJ2-7; 9 nucleotides align to TRBD2. This sequence was found in a man aged 35-49 years in good health and CMV-seronegative. The material sequenced was PBMCs. CDR3 region: CASSRDLAGTYEQYF. The CDR3, as DNA: TGTGCCAGCAGCCGAGATCTAGCGGGAACCTACGAGCAGTACTTC.